These T cell receptor beta chains were read from a single sample in a study of cytomegalovirus exposure and HLA in healthy donors. Here immunoSEQ multiplex PCR was the method, and the copy in TCRdb shows in-frame clones only, minus some. The sample table includes some 130,000 clones. Sequencing was performed on PBMCs. Source of these receptors: a woman between 40 and 55 years old in good health and CMV-seronegative. The conserved cysteine and the conserved F or W are not part of the CDR3 here. Fields, in order: V gene, CDR3 protein.

TRBV12-5	ASGKGQGDETQY
TRBV5-1	ASSLVGLRDSKNIQY
TRBV20-1	SLRGRGGYT
TRBV6-4	ASSAGGVNTEAF
TRBV10-3	AISESRTSGGNEQF
TRBV5-8	ASSLGGQGYTEAF
TRBV6-5	ASSFGQGYGYT
TRBV7-2	ASSLVGSSYNEQF
TRBV7-2	ASSYTGGTGGNTIY
TRBV19	ASSSWTGALLEGYT
TRBV1	TSSQGLVPDNEQF
TRBV7-3	ASSPQGGRMNTEAF
TRBV11-2	ASSLAGWGSYGYT
TRBV27	ASSFFSWRERGGNTYNEQF
TRBV7-3	ASSFSAGADSPLH
TRBV9	ASSLPGTGFGVTEAF
TRBV29-1	AELAGANVLT
TRBV6-1	ASSPQGYSNQPQH
TRBV7-2	ASSRGGSGGLETQY
TRBV5-4	ASRRDSPLGNTEAF
TRBV6-6	ATQAGLAGNTIY
TRBV12-5	ASGLELDTDTQY
TRBV11-2	ASSTEFYGYT
TRBV9	ASSVAPGQGAREQY